There are a few counts of the clone carrying this T cell receptor beta chain. The antigen is undetermined. Recipient PBMCs carried a CFSE label and met irradiated graft donor PBMCs for over five days before FACS sorting. This entry belongs to a study of Tregs in tolerant kidney transplant recipients. CDR1 and CDR2 from the germline V gene are LGHNA and YSLEER. V shed 4 bases and J 2 bases; nucleotides not matched to a gene: 10. The CDR3 spans 16 residues. Measured with immunoSEQ multiplex PCR; TCRdb has only the in-frame clones, and not every one. The repertoire holds 15,000 to 18,000 clones, with 53% as singletons. Study results and caveats: The small number of patients limits these findings pending further validation. For some patients, primers changed over time, blocking nucleotide-level comparison. Biological reproducibility was not directly addressed in this study.

This TCR was recovered from a human patient who received a combined kidney and bone marrow transplant. The rearrangement joins TRBV4-3 to TRBJ1-1; 7 bases are shared with TRBD1. The specimen was CD4+ T cells from blood cultured with allogeneic cells, collected before the transplant. The CDR3 here is CASSRLTPGGNTEAFF. The DNA of the CDR3 is TGCGCCAGCAGCCGACTTACTCCAGGGGGTAACACTGAAGCTTTCTTT.